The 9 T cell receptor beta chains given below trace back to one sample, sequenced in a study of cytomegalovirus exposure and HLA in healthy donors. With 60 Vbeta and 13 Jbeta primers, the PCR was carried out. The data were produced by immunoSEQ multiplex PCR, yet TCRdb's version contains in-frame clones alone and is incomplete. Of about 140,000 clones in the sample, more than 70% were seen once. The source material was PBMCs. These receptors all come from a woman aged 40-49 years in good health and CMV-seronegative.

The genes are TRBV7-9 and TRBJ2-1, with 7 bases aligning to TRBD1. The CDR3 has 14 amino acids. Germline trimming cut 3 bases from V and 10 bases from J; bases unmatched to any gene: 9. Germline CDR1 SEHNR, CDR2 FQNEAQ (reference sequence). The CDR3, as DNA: TGTGCCAGCAGCTTTATAGGGGGCCGAGAAGAGCAGTTCTTC. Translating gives CASSFIGGREEQFF.

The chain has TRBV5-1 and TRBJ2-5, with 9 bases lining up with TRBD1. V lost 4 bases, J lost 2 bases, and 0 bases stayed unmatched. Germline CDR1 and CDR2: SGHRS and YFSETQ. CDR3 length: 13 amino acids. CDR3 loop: CASSGQGQETQYF. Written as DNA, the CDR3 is TGCGCCAGCAGCGGACAGGGGCAAGAGACCCAGTACTTC. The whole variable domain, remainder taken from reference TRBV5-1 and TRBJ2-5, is KAGVTQTPRYLIKTRGQQVTLSCSPISGHRSVSWYQQTPGQGLQFLFEYFSETQRNKGNFPGRFSGRQFSNSRSEMNVSTLELGDSALYLCASSGQGQETQYFGPGTRLLVL.

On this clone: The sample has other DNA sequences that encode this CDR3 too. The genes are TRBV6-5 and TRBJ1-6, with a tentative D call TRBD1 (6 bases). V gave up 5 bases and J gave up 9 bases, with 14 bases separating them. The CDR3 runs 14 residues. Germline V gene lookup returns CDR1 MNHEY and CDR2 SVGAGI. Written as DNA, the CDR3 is TGTGCCAGCAGTCTTGACAGGTTGAGTTCACCCCTCCACTTT. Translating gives CASSLDRLSSPLHF.

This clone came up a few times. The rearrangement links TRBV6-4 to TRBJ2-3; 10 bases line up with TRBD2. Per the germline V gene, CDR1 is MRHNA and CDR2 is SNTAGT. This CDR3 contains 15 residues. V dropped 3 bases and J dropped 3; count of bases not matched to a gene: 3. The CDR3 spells CASSDIAGGTDTQYF. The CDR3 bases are TGTGCCAGCAGTGATATAGCGGGGGGTACAGATACGCAGTATTTT.

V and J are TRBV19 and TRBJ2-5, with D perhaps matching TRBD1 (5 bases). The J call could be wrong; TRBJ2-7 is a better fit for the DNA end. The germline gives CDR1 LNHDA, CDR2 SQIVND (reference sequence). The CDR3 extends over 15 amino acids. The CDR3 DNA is TGTGCCAGTAGTATCATGGCAGGGCTCTCCTACGAGCAGTACTTC. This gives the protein CASSIMAGLSYEQYF.

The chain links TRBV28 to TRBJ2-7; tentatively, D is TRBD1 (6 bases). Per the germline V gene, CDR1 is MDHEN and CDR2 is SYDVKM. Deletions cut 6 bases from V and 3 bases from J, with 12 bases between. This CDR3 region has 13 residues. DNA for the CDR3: TGTGCCAGCAGCCGGGACACAGGCTACGAGCAGTACTTC. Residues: CASSRDTGYEQYF.

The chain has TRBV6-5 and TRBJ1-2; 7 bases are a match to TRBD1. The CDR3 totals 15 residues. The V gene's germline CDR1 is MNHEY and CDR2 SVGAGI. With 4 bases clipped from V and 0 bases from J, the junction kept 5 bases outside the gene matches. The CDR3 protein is CASSSGTATNYGYTF. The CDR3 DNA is TGTGCCAGCAGTTCCGGGACAGCGACTAACTATGGCTACACCTTC.

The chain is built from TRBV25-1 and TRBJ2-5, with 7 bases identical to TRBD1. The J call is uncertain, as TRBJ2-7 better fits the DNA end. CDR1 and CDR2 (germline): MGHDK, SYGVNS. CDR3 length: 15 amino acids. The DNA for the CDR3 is TGTGCCAGCAGTGCGGGACAGCATGGGACCTACGAGCAGTACTTC. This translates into CASSAGQHGTYEQYF.

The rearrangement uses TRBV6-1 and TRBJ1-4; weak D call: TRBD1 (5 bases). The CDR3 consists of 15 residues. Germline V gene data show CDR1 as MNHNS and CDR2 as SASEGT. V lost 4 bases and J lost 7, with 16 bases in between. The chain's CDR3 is CASSGGGGDVEKLFF. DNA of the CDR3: TGTGCCAGCAGTGGGGGGGGAGGGGATGTTGAAAAACTGTTTTTT.